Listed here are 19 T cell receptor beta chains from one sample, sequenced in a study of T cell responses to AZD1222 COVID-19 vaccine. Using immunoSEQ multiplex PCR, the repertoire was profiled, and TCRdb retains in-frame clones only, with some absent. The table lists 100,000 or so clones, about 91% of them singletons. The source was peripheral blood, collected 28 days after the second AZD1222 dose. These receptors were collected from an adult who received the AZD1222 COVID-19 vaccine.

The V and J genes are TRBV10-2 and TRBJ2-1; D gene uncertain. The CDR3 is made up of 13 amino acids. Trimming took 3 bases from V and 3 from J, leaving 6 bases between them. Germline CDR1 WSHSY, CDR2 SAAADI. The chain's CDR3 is CASSDAGYNEQFF. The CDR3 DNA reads TGCGCCAGCAGTGACGCTGGCTACAATGAGCAGTTCTTC.

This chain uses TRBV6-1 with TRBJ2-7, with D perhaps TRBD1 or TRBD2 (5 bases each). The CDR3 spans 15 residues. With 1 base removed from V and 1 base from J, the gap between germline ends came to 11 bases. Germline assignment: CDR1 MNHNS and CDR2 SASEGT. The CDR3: CASSEVGERSYEQYF. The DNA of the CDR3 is TGTGCCAGCAGTGAAGTGGGGGAGAGGTCCTACGAGCAGTACTTC.

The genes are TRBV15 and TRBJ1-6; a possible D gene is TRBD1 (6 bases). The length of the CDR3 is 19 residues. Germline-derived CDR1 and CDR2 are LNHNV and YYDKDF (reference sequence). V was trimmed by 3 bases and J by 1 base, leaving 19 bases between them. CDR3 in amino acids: CATSRGTTGMKSYNSPLHF. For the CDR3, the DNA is TGTGCCACCAGCAGGGGAACCACAGGGATGAAGTCCTATAATTCACCCCTCCACTTT.

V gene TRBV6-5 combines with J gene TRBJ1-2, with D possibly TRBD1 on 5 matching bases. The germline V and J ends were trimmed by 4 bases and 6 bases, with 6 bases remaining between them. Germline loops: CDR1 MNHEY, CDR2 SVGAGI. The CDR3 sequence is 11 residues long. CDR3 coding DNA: TGTGCCAGCAGTTCGACAGATGGCTACACCTTC. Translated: CASSSTDGYTF.

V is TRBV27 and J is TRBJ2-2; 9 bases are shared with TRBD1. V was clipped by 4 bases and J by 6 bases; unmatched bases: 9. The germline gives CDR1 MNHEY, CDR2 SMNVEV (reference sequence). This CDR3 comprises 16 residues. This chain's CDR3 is CASSSWTGDFAGELFF. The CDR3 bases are TGTGCCAGCAGTTCCTGGACAGGGGACTTTGCCGGGGAGCTGTTTTTT.

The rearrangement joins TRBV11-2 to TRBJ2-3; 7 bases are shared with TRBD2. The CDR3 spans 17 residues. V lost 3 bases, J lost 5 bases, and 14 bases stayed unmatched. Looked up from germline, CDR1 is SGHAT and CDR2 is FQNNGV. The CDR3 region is CASSFLRAGREKDTQYF. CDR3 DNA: TGTGCCAGCAGCTTCCTTAGAGCCGGGCGGGAGAAAGATACGCAGTATTTT. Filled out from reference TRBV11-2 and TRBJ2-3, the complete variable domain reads EAGVAQSPRYKIIEKRQSVAFWCNPISGHATLYWYQQILGQGPKLLIQFQNNGVVDDSQLPKDRFSAERLKGVDSTLKIQPAKLEDSAVYLCASSFLRAGREKDTQYFGPGTRLTVL.

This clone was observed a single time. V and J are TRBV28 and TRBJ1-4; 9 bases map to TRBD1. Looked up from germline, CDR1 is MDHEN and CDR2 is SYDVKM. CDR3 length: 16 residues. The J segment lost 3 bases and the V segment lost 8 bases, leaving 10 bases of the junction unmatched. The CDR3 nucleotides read TGTGCCAGCTTGGGACAGGGCGTAGGTGCTAATGAAAAACTGTTTTTT. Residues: CASLGQGVGANEKLFF.

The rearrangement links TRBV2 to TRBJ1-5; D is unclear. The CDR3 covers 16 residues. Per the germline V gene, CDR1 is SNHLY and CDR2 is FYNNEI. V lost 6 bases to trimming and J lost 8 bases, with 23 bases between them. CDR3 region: CASRKYGPLPSEPQHF. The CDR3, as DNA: TGTGCCAGCAGAAAATATGGACCGCTTCCCTCGGAGCCCCAGCATTTT.

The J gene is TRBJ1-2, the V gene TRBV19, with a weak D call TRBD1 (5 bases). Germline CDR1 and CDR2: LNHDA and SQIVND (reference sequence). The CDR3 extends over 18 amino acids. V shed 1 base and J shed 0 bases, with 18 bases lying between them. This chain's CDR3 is CASSIVQGSLKTNYGYTF. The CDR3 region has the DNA TGTGCCAGTAGTATAGTTCAGGGCAGCTTAAAGACTAACTATGGCTACACCTTC. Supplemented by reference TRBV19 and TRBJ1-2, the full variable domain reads DGGITQSPKYLFRKEGQNVTLSCEQNLNHDAMYWYRQDPGQGLRLIYYSQIVNDFQKGDIAEGYSVSREKKESFPLTVTSAQKNPTAFYLCASSIVQGSLKTNYGYTFGSGTRLTVV.

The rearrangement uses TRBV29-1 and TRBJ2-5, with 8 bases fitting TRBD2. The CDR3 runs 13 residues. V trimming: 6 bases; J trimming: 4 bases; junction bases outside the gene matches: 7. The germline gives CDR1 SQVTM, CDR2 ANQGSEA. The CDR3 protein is CSVPRGGGETQYF. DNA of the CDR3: TGCAGCGTCCCCCGGGGGGGAGGAGAGACCCAGTACTTC.

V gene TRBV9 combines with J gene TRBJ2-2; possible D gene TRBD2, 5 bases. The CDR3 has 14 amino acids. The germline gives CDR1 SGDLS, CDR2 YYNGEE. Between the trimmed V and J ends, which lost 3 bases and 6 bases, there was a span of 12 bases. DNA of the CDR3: TGTGCCAGCAGCGAACGGACTTATTCCGGGGAGCTGTTTTTT. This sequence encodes CASSERTYSGELFF.

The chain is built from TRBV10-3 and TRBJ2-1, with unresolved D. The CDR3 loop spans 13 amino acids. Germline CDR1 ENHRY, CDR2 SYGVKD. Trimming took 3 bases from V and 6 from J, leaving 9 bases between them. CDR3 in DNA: TGTGCCATCAGTGATGGGCTCTCCAATGAGCAGTTCTTC. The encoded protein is CAISDGLSNEQFF.

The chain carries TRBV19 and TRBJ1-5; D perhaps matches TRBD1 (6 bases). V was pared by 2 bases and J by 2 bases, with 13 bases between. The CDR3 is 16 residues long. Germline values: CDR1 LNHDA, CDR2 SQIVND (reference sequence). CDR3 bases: TGTGCCAGTAGTATAAGTGGCAGGGGCCGCAATCAGCCCCAGCATTTT. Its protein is CASSISGRGRNQPQHF. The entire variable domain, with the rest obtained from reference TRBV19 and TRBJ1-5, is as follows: DGGITQSPKYLFRKEGQNVTLSCEQNLNHDAMYWYRQDPGQGLRLIYYSQIVNDFQKGDIAEGYSVSREKKESFPLTVTSAQKNPTAFYLCASSISGRGRNQPQHFGDGTRLSIL.

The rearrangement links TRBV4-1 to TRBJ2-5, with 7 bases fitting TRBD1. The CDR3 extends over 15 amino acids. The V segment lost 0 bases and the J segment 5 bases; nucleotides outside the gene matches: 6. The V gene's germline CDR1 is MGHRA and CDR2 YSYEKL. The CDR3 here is CASSQEVGGRETQYF. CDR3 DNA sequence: TGCGCCAGCAGCCAAGAAGTAGGGGGCCGGGAGACCCAGTACTTC.

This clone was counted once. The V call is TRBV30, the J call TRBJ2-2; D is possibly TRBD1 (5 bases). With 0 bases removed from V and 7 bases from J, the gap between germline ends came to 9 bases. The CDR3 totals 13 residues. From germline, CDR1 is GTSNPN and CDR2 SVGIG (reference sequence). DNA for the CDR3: TGTGCCTGGAGTGTGGGGCGATTCGGGGAGCTGTTTTTT. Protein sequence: CAWSVGRFGELFF.

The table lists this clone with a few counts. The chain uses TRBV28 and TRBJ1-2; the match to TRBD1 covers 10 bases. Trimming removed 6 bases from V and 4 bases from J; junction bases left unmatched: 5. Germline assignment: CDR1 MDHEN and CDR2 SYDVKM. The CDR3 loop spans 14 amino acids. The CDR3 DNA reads TGTGCCAGCAGAGGGACAGGGGATGGCTATGGCTACACCTTC. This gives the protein CASRGTGDGYGYTF.

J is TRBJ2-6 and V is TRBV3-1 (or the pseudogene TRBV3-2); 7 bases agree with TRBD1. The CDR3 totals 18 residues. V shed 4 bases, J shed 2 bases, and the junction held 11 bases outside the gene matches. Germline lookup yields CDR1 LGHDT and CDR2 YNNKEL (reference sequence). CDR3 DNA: TGTGCCAGCAGCCCCAGACAGGGTGCGGCAACTGGGGCCAACGTCCTGACTTTC. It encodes CASSPRQGAATGANVLTF.

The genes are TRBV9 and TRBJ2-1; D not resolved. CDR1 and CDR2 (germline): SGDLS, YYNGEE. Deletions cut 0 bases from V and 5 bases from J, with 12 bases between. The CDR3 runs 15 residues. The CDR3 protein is CASSVGLGSHNEQFF. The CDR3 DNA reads TGTGCCAGCAGCGTAGGCCTCGGGTCCCACAATGAGCAGTTCTTC.

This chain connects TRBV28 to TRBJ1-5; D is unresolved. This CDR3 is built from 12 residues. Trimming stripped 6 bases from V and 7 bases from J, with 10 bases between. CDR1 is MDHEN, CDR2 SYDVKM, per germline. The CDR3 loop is CASRPGEQPQHF. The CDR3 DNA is TGTGCCAGCAGACCCGGGGAACAGCCCCAGCATTTT.